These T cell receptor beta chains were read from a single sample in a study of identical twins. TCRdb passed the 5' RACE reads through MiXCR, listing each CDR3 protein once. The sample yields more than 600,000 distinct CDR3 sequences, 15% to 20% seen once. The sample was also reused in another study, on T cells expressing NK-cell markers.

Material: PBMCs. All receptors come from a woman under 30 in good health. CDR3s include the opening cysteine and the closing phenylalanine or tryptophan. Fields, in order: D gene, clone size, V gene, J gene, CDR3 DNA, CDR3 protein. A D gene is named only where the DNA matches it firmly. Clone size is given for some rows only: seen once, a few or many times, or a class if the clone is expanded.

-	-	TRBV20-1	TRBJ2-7	TGCAGTGCTAGAGATAGTTACTACGAGCAGTACTTC	CSARDSYYEQYF
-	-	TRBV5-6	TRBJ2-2	TGTGCCAGCAGCCCGAATGGCGGGGAGCTGTTTTTT	CASSPNGGELFF
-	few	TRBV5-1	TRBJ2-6	TGCGCCAGCAGCTTTCAGGGATCTTTCTCCGGGGCCAACGTCCTGACTTTC	CASSFQGSFSGANVLTF
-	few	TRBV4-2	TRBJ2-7	TGTGCCAGCAGCCAAGAGGGACGGCCACAGGACGAGCAGTACTTC	CASSQEGRPQDEQYF
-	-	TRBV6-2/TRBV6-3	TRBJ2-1	TGTGCCAGCAGCCCATCCGTTGAGCAGTTCTTC	CASSPSVEQFF
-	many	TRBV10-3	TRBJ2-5	TGTGCCATCAGTGAGTCTTCGGCAGGGAAAGAGACCCAGTACTTC	CAISESSAGKETQYF
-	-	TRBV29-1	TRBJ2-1	TGCAGCGTTGAACCACAGGGTGGATTGAATGAGCAGTTCTTC	CSVEPQGGLNEQFF
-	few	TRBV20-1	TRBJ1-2	TGCAGTGCTTCTCGCCACTATGGCTACACCTTC	CSASRHYGYTF
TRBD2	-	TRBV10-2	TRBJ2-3	TGCGCCAGCAGTAAACTAGCGGAGGGGGATACGCAGTATTTT	CASSKLAEGDTQYF
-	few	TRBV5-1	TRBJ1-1	TGCGCCAGCAGCTTGGACGGGTGGAAGGCTTTCTTT	CASSLDGWKAFF
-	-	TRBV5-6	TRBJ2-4	TGTGCCAGCATGCGGGGAGCCAAAAACATTCAGTACTTC	CASMRGAKNIQYF
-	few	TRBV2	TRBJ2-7	TGTGCCAGCAGATGGAGAAGGGCTGACGAGCAGTACTTC	CASRWRRADEQYF
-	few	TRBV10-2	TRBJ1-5	TGCGCCAGCACCCATAGGAGAAATCAGCCCCAGCATTTT	CASTHRRNQPQHF
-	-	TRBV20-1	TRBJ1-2	TGCAGTGCCCCTCCATCGGGGGAAGGCGGCTACACCTTC	CSAPPSGEGGYTF
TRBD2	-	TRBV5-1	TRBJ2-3	TGCGCCAGCAGCGAGATAGCGGGCGGGGCCACAGATACGCAGTATTTT	CASSEIAGGATDTQYF
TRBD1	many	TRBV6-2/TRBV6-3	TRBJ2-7	TGTGCCAGCAGTTACGGGACAGACAGCTCCTACGAGCAGTACTTC	CASSYGTDSSYEQYF